One and the same sample provided the 26 T cell receptor beta chains below, sequenced in a study of beta chain features in type 1 diabetes. Expressed TCRB transcripts were sequenced because the entire RNA isolate underwent reverse transcription. Clones were sequenced by immunoSEQ multiplex PCR, and TCRdb holds only the in-frame ones, with some missing. This repertoire shows under 900,000 clones, roughly 15% found once; its top ten account for about 0.02%. The source material was naive CD4+ T cells from blood. Receptors were obtained from a woman aged 18-29 years in good health.

V usage is TRBV27 and J usage is TRBJ2-7, with unresolved D. Trimming took off 4 bases at V and 2 bases at J, with 18 bases between the two ends. The CDR3 totals 16 residues. CDR1 and CDR2 (germline): MNHEY, SMNVEV (reference sequence). The CDR3 region is CASSYEASSSPYEQYF. The CDR3 DNA reads as TGTGCCAGCAGTTACGAGGCTTCCTCATCCCCCTACGAGCAGTACTTC.

This chain links TRBV4-2 with TRBJ2-5; D unresolved. V lost 4 bases and J 4 bases, leaving 13 bases between the germline ends. This CDR3 is built from 14 residues. In germline, CDR1 is LGHNA, CDR2 YNFKEQ. The chain's CDR3 is CASSREMGIETQYF. The CDR3 coding sequence is TGTGCCAGCAGCCGAGAGATGGGTATAGAGACCCAGTACTTC.

Notes on this clone: The same CDR3 can be traced to other DNA sequences in this sample. The chain has TRBV2 and TRBJ1-2; D is perhaps TRBD1 (6 bases). Germline lookup yields CDR1 SNHLY and CDR2 FYNNEI. The CDR3 runs to 13 residues. With 3 bases removed from V and 2 bases from J, the gap between germline ends came to 7 bases. In DNA form, the CDR3 reads TGTGCCAGCAGTGAGCAGGGGAACTATGGCTACACCTTC. Protein: CASSEQGNYGYTF.

V gene TRBV7-9 combines with J gene TRBJ2-3; D uncertain. V was pared by 5 bases and J by 1 base, with 13 bases between. There are 15 residues in the CDR3. Germline CDR1 reads SEHNR; CDR2 reads FQNEAQ (reference sequence). DNA of the CDR3: TGTGCCAGCAGCGCCGGTCTAGTGGGCACAGATACGCAGTATTTT. Translated: CASSAGLVGTDTQYF.

This clone appeared a few times. V and J are TRBV9 and TRBJ2-3; 9 bases line up with TRBD2. Trimming took 6 bases from V and 5 from J; bases not matched to a gene: 13. CDR1 SGDLS and CDR2 YYNGEE come from the germline V gene. The CDR3 is 16 amino acids. CDR3: CASTKTSGSPRDTQYF. The CDR3 nucleotides read TGTGCCAGCACTAAGACTAGCGGATCCCCTAGAGATACGCAGTATTTT.

This clone turned up a few times. The chain employs TRBV5-1 and TRBJ2-6, with D perhaps TRBD1 (5 bases). This CDR3 is built from 15 residues. Germline CDR1 is SGHRS and CDR2 is YFSETQ. V dropped 2 bases and J dropped 4 bases, with 10 bases sitting between them. DNA for the CDR3: TGCGCCAGCAGCTTAAGTGGGGCCGGGGCCAACGTCCTGACTTTC. This sequence encodes CASSLSGAGANVLTF.

V and J are TRBV4-3 and TRBJ1-3; weak D call: TRBD1 (5 bases). The germline V gene encodes CDR1 LGHNA and CDR2 YSLEER. V was trimmed by 1 base and J by 3 bases, leaving 10 bases between them. CDR3 length equals 15 residues. Written as DNA, the CDR3 is TGCGCCAGCAGCCAAGGACAGTTTCGTGGAAACACCATATATTTT. It is translated as CASSQGQFRGNTIYF.

This chain connects TRBV6-5 to TRBJ1-1; D ambiguous. V gave up 6 bases and J gave up 1 base, with 15 bases separating them. This CDR3 has 15 amino acids. From germline, CDR1 is MNHEY and CDR2 SVGAGI. As DNA, the CDR3 is TGTGCCAGCAGGAGCTCGGGCAGAGCGAACACTGAAGCTTTCTTT. This sequence encodes CASRSSGRANTEAFF.

This clone appeared a few times. The sample contains more than one DNA sequence encoding this CDR3. The rearrangement links TRBV18 to TRBJ2-3; D is unresolved. Germline V lookup: CDR1 KGHSH, CDR2 LQKENI. The CDR3 contains 11 residues. V lost 3 bases to trimming and J lost 5 bases, with 3 bases between them. CDR3 sequence (DNA): TGTGCCAGCTCACCGAGAGATACGCAGTATTTT. Amino acids: CASSPRDTQYF.

This clone was detected a few times. Other DNA sequences of this sample code for an identical CDR3. The rearrangement links TRBV4-3 to TRBJ2-1; D is uncertain. Trimming stripped 0 bases from V and 4 bases from J, with 7 bases between. The CDR3 runs to 14 residues. The V gene's germline CDR1 is LGHNA and CDR2 YSLEER. In DNA, the CDR3 is TGCGCCAGCAGCCAAGACCCGACGTACAATGAGCAGTTCTTC. This translates into CASSQDPTYNEQFF.

This clone has a handful of counts. The CDR3 nucleotides read TGTGCCAGCAGAACGTCAGGGGGCTCTGGAAACACCATATATTTT. It translates to CASRTSGGSGNTIYF. V and J are TRBV6-5 and TRBJ1-3; TRBD1 matches at 7 bases. The V gene end was trimmed by 6 bases and the J gene end by 0 bases; junction bases not matched to a gene: 5. The CDR3 is made up of 15 amino acids. Germline V CDR1 and CDR2: MNHEY, SVGAGI.

The rearrangement uses TRBV28 and TRBJ2-1, with a possible D match to TRBD2 (6 bases). The length of the CDR3 is 14 residues. Germline-derived CDR1 and CDR2 are MDHEN and SYDVKM. The ends were cut back, 4 bases at V and 6 bases at J, with 13 bases in the middle. The CDR3 spells CASSSHFGGNEQFF. In nucleotides, the CDR3 is TGTGCCAGCAGTTCACATTTCGGGGGCAATGAGCAGTTCTTC.

In its sample, this clone was seen many times. This sequence joins TRBV23-1 and TRBJ2-2; the D gene is possibly TRBD1 (6 bases). TRBV23-1 is an ORF, and what it does is uncertain. The CDR3 has 14 residues. V was cut by 6 bases and J by 1 base, with 9 bases left in between. The CDR3 DNA reads TGCGCCAGCAGCCCAGGGGAGAACACCGGGGAGCTGTTTTTT. It codes for CASSPGENTGELFF.

The CDR3 region has the DNA TGTGCCATCAGTGAGTCGCCCCCTACCTACGAGCAGTACTTC. Protein product: CAISESPPTYEQYF. The V call is TRBV10-3, the J call TRBJ2-7; D not certain. CDR1 and CDR2 from the germline V gene are ENHRY and SYGVKD. Trimming left V 0 bases short and J 2 bases short, with 8 bases between. This CDR3 region has 14 residues.

The V call is TRBV9, the J call TRBJ2-5; the D gene could be TRBD1 or TRBD2 (5 bases each). Deletions cut 2 bases from V and 0 bases from J, with 8 bases between. Looked up from germline, CDR1 is SGDLS and CDR2 is YYNGEE. This CDR3 comprises 14 residues. CDR3 amino acids: CASSVGTHQETQYF. The CDR3 DNA reads as TGTGCCAGCAGCGTCGGGACGCACCAAGAGACCCAGTACTTC.

This clone was seen a handful of times. The chain uses TRBV6-5 and TRBJ1-5; D possibly corresponds to TRBD1 (5 bases). The length of the CDR3 is 15 residues. Trimming stripped 5 bases from V and 3 bases from J, with 14 bases between. Germline CDR1 MNHEY, CDR2 SVGAGI. CDR3 in DNA: TGTGCCAGCAGTCTGGGCCAGGGAGTCAATCAGCCCCAGCATTTT. This translates into CASSLGQGVNQPQHF.

The chain joins TRBV10-3 to TRBJ2-2, with 7 bases aligning to TRBD2. The ends lost 5 bases at V and 7 bases at J; junction bases unmatched: 10. This CDR3 has 15 residues. Germline assignment: CDR1 ENHRY and CDR2 SYGVKD. The CDR3 loop is CAISRGSGPSGELFF. Here the CDR3 DNA reads TGTGCCATCAGTCGAGGTAGCGGGCCCAGCGGGGAGCTGTTTTTT.

J is TRBJ1-1 and V is TRBV6-5, with TRBD1 identical over 7 bases. Germline V gives CDR1 MNHEY, CDR2 SVGAGI. J lost 2 bases, V lost 2 bases, and 5 bases had no gene match. The CDR3 contains 15 residues. The CDR3 is CASSYGGTANTEAFF. The CDR3 DNA follows: TGTGCCAGCAGTTACGGGGGGACAGCCAACACTGAAGCTTTCTTT.

This chain uses TRBV4-1 with TRBJ2-5; TRBD1 matches at 9 bases. Germline CDR1 and CDR2: MGHRA and YSYEKL. The trim removed 2 bases at V and 4 bases at J, leaving 5 bases unmatched. CDR3 length equals 15 residues. In DNA, the CDR3 is TGCGCCAGCAGCCAACCCGGACAGGGGAGAGAGACCCAGTACTTC. Translated: CASSQPGQGRETQYF.

The J gene is TRBJ2-1, the V gene TRBV7-2; D might be TRBD2 (6 bases). V was pared by 2 bases and J by 3 bases, with 14 bases between. CDR1 is SGHTA and CDR2 is FQGNSA in the germline V gene. CDR3 length equals 16 residues. DNA of the CDR3: TGTGCCAGCAGCTTATGGGGGAGGACTAACTACAATGAGCAGTTCTTC. Encoded protein: CASSLWGRTNYNEQFF. Drawing the rest from reference TRBV7-2 and TRBJ2-1, the complete variable domain is GAGVSQSPSNKVTEKGKDVELRCDPISGHTALYWYRQSLGQGLEFLIYFQGNSAPDKSGLPSDRFSAERTGGSVSTLTIQRTQQEDSAVYLCASSLWGRTNYNEQFFGPGTRLTVL.

The table lists this clone with a count of one. Additional DNA sequences in this sample encode the identical CDR3. The rearrangement joins TRBV7-6 to TRBJ1-3; D not certain. V was shortened by 5 bases and J by 1 base, with 6 bases between the two germline ends. Germline-derived CDR1 and CDR2 are SGHVS and FNYEAQ. CDR3 length equals 13 residues. CDR3 sequence reads: CASSPSSGNTIYF. CDR3 coding DNA: TGTGCCAGCAGCCCCTCTTCTGGAAACACCATATATTTT.

Only a few counts were recorded for this clone. This chain uses TRBV5-5 with TRBJ1-2; D not certain. The CDR3 spans 13 residues. Germline CDR1 is SGHKS and CDR2 is YYEKEE (reference sequence). V was trimmed by 4 bases and J by 8 bases, leaving 15 bases between them. CDR3 in amino acids: CASSDSKGGGYTF. CDR3 coding DNA: TGTGCCAGCAGCGACTCAAAGGGCGGAGGCTACACCTTC.

This chain uses TRBV4-2 with TRBJ2-1, with TRBD2 matching over 7 bases. Germline assignment: CDR1 LGHNA and CDR2 YNFKEQ. V lost 3 bases to trimming and J lost 11 bases; unmatched junction nucleotides: 10. The CDR3 is made up of 14 amino acids. CDR3 sequence: CASSHGQKREKQFF. The CDR3 coding sequence is TGTGCCAGCAGCCACGGTCAGAAGCGGGAAAAGCAGTTCTTC.

This clone has just a few counts. The chain is built from TRBV19 and TRBJ2-1; 9 bases line up with TRBD2. The CDR3 spans 16 residues. The J segment lost 2 bases and the V segment lost 3 bases, leaving 5 bases of the junction unmatched. CDR1 and CDR2 (germline): LNHDA, SQIVND (reference sequence). CDR3 coding DNA: TGTGCCAGTAGTATGTTCGGCGGGAGGGCCTACAATGAGCAGTTCTTC. The encoded protein is CASSMFGGRAYNEQFF.

The chain carries TRBV4-3 and TRBJ2-1, with 11 bases identical to TRBD2. Trimming at V came to 1 base and at J to 6 bases, leaving 5 bases not matched to a gene. Germline CDR1 LGHNA, CDR2 YSLEER. The CDR3 sequence is 16 residues long. The CDR3 nucleotides read TGCGCCAGCAGCCAAGGACTAGCGGGATTCCTCAATGAGCAGTTCTTC. This sequence encodes CASSQGLAGFLNEQFF.

This clone was recorded a few times. The chain couples TRBV10-3 to TRBJ2-3; 8 positions agree with TRBD2. V lost 4 bases, J lost 10 bases, and 16 bases stayed unmatched. Germline V gives CDR1 ENHRY, CDR2 SYGVKD. The CDR3 spans 16 residues. For the CDR3, the DNA is TGTGCCATCAGTGTTGATGGCGGGGGGAATAGCGGGGCGCAGTATTTT. Translating it yields CAISVDGGGNSGAQYF.